The 8 T cell receptor beta chains below all came from one sample that was sequenced in a study of identical twins. TCRdb re-analysed the 5' RACE reads in MiXCR, keeping a single row per CDR3 protein. Of about 470,000 distinct CDR3 sequences listed, more than 20% are singletons. These records were also assigned to another study, of T cells expressing NK-cell markers.

Sequencing input: CD4+ T cells sorted from blood. The source is a woman aged 18-29 years in good health.

The chain recombines TRBV12-3 or TRBV12-4 with TRBJ2-7, with TRBD2 matching 9 bases. The CDR3 spans 17 residues. Trimming took 1 base from V and 6 from J; bases not matched to a gene: 13. This CDR3 is CASSLVGAGGRIVEQYF. DNA of the CDR3: TGTGCCAGCAGTTTAGTTGGGGCGGGAGGGAGGATTGTCGAGCAGTACTTC.

This clonotype was seen ten or more times. The chain combines TRBV3-1 with TRBJ2-1, with a weak D call TRBD2 (6 bases). CDR3 length equals 15 residues. The ends were cut back, 8 bases at V and 1 base at J, with 15 bases in the middle. Germline CDR1 is LGHDT and CDR2 is YNNKEL (reference sequence). The DNA for the CDR3 is TGTGCCAGCCGACGGGGGAGGACGTCCTACAATGAGCAGTTCTTC. Amino acid sequence: CASRRGRTSYNEQFF.

This clonotype appeared a few times. The chain combines TRBV9 with TRBJ2-1; D may be TRBD1 (6 bases). The CDR3 covers 15 residues. The germline V gene has CDR1 SGDLS and CDR2 YYNGEE. V shed 4 bases and J shed 7 bases, with 18 bases lying between them. The CDR3 DNA follows: TGTGCCAGCAGCCCGAAGGCACGGCAGGGGAATGAGCAGTTCTTC. As protein: CASSPKARQGNEQFF.

Only a few counts were recorded for this clonotype. The chain carries TRBV5-1 and TRBJ2-2, with D perhaps TRBD2 (6 bases). Per the germline V gene, CDR1 is SGHRS and CDR2 is YFSETQ. The ends were cut back, 0 bases at V and 7 bases at J, with 10 bases in the middle. The CDR3 has 14 amino acids. CDR3 DNA sequence: TGCGCCAGCAGCTTGGCCCGCGGGAACGGGGAGCTGTTTTTT. Translation gives CASSLARGNGELFF.

The chain links TRBV19 to TRBJ2-7; no firm D call. The germline V and J ends were trimmed by 4 bases and 2 bases, with 9 bases remaining between them. CDR3 length equals 13 residues. The germline V gene has CDR1 LNHDA and CDR2 SQIVND (reference sequence). The chain's CDR3 is CASSTVTAYEQYF. CDR3 DNA sequence: TGTGCCAGTAGTACCGTTACAGCCTACGAGCAGTACTTC. The complete variable domain, with remaining parts taken from reference TRBV19 and TRBJ2-7, reads DGGITQSPKYLFRKEGQNVTLSCEQNLNHDAMYWYRQDPGQGLRLIYYSQIVNDFQKGDIAEGYSVSREKKESFPLTVTSAQKNPTAFYLCASSTVTAYEQYFGPGTRLTVT.

V is TRBV24-1 and J is TRBJ2-5; possibly TRBD1 or TRBD2 for D (5 bases each). The CDR3 is made up of 14 amino acids. Germline lookup yields CDR1 KGHDR and CDR2 SFDVKD. V was clipped by 9 bases and J by 2 bases, with 15 bases between them. The CDR3 region has the DNA TGTGCCACCGGAATAGGGACGGTGCAAGAGACCCAGTACTTC. Its translation is CATGIGTVQETQYF.

The chain recombines TRBV25-1 with TRBJ2-5, with D possibly TRBD2 on 6 matching bases. CDR1 is MGHDK and CDR2 is SYGVNS in the germline V gene. This CDR3 region has 13 residues. The ends were cut back, 7 bases at V and 4 bases at J, with 13 bases in the middle. The CDR3 DNA is TGTGCCAGCACCCCCGGAGCGGGAGAGACCCAGTACTTC. It translates to CASTPGAGETQYF.

A few counts support this clonotype. The chain has TRBV12-3 or TRBV12-4 and TRBJ2-2; maybe TRBD2 (6 bases). The V end was cut by 10 bases, the J end by 1 base, with 13 bases between. The CDR3 is made up of 14 amino acids. In nucleotides, the CDR3 is TGTGCCACTCATCGGGAGTTGAACACCGGGGAGCTGTTTTTT. This gives the protein CATHRELNTGELFF.